The clone carrying this T cell receptor (beta chain) appeared many times. The antigen remains unidentified. The germline gives CDR1 SGHTA, CDR2 FQGNSA. This CDR3 contains 13 residues. V lost 3 bases and J 5 bases, leaving 5 bases between the germline ends. The data are from a study of T cell repertoires in cytomegalovirus infection. Study information: The authors used CMV epitopes that were HLA-C-restricted (recently identified) and HLA-B-restricted (well studied). General study results and limits: Across the ex vivo response, the dominant clonotypes were HLA-C-restricted CMV-specific TCR beta clonotypes.

MiXCR, applied by TCRdb to the reads, yields one record per CDR3 protein. The sample lists approximately 100,000 distinct CDR3 sequences; around 40% were seen once. This chain joins TRBV7-2 and TRBJ1-6; D unclear. This sample comprised CD8+ T cells from cultured PBMCs, obtained from culture after CMV antigen stimulation. This receptor was obtained from a human donor in good health (CMV status not recorded). Some clones in this sample may be carry-over from other donors' samples. The CDR3 sequence is CASSFNNNSPLHF. CDR3 DNA: TGTGCCAGCAGCTTCAACAATAATTCACCCCTCCACTTT. Together with reference TRBV7-2 and TRBJ1-6, the CDR3 gives the full variable domain: GAGVSQSPSNKVTEKGKDVELRCDPISGHTALYWYRQSLGQGLEFLIYFQGNSAPDKSGLPSDRFSAERTGGSVSTLTIQRTQQEDSAVYLCASSFNNNSPLHFGNGTRLTVT.